This T cell receptor (beta chain) was documented in a study of PD-1 blockade in classical Hodgkin lymphoma. The time point here: cycle 4 day 1 (C4D1), after more than five weeks of nivolumab. Every patient had relapsed following autologous stem cell transplantation, and cohorts differed in brentuximab vedotin exposure. Germline V CDR1 and CDR2: SGDLS, YYNGEE. The CDR3 spans 15 residues. Trimming cost V 3 bases and J 1 base, with 13 bases left between them. At least ten counts were recorded for this clone. Antigen specificity is unknown. Study-wide results and caveats: Relapsed/refractory patients reportedly had the lowest baseline TCR diversity, below newly diagnosed patients, who were below healthy donors. Exclusion removed patients who began nivolumab under 1 year after ASCT. Before treatment, complete responders showed about the same diversity as newly diagnosed patients.

The protocol was immunoSEQ multiplex PCR, while the TCRdb copy is restricted to in-frame clones and leaves out a portion. The sample contains fewer than 55,000 clones, roughly 78% of which appear only once. The sequence came from a human donor with classical Hodgkin lymphoma. The V call is TRBV9, the J call TRBJ1-2; D is perhaps TRBD1 (6 bases). Sequencing was performed on peripheral blood mononuclear cells (PBMCs), taken before the fourth cycle of nivolumab. The CDR3 sequence: CASSDRGGYNYGYTF. In DNA form, the CDR3 reads TGTGCCAGCAGCGACCGAGGGGGTTATAACTATGGCTACACCTTC.